This TCR beta chain was observed in a study of radiation and T cells in renal cell carcinoma. Assay used: immunoSEQ multiplex PCR; TCRdb lists only in-frame clones, some missing. The table lists around 140,000 clones, over 80% of them singletons, with roughly a quarter in the top ten. Specified time point: baseline pretreatment blood. Documented treatment: 15 Gy SBRT to primary tumor, nephrectomy 4 weeks later. Radiation-treated patients gave blood at baseline, week 2 and week 4. Clear cell pathology was present in this patient's renal cell carcinoma. The CDR3 is 15 amino acids. Germline CDR1 and CDR2: PRHDT and FYEKMQ (reference sequence). Trimming took off 2 bases at V and 5 bases at J, with 13 bases between the two ends.

The receptor comes from a woman between 50 and 59 years old with renal cell carcinoma. The V call is TRBV13, the J call TRBJ2-1, with unresolved D. The material sequenced was blood, taken from a patient whose treatment included radiotherapy and nephrectomy. In nucleotides, the CDR3 is TGTGCCAGCAGCTTAATCACATTCGACCACAATGAGCAGTTCTTC. Protein product: CASSLITFDHNEQFF.